This T cell receptor beta chain stems from a study of blood T cell repertoires in COVID-19. Study details: COVID-19 samples, acute and convalescent, were from the United States, Italy and Spain.

Measured with immunoSEQ multiplex PCR; TCRdb has only the in-frame clones, and not every one. The sample contains 80,000 to 95,000 clones, around 87% of which appear only once. With V trimmed by 4 bases and J by 0 bases, 2 bases remained unmatched. Looked up from germline, CDR1 is SGHNT and CDR2 is YENEEA. There are 14 residues in the CDR3. This clonotype was obtained from a human donor in a cohort sampled during active COVID-19. V gene TRBV11-3 combines with J gene TRBJ2-5; TRBD1 agrees at 7 bases. Sequenced: peripheral blood. CDR3 residues: CASSSGQNQETQYF. The CDR3 DNA reads TGTGCCAGCAGCTCGGGACAGAACCAAGAGACCCAGTACTTC.